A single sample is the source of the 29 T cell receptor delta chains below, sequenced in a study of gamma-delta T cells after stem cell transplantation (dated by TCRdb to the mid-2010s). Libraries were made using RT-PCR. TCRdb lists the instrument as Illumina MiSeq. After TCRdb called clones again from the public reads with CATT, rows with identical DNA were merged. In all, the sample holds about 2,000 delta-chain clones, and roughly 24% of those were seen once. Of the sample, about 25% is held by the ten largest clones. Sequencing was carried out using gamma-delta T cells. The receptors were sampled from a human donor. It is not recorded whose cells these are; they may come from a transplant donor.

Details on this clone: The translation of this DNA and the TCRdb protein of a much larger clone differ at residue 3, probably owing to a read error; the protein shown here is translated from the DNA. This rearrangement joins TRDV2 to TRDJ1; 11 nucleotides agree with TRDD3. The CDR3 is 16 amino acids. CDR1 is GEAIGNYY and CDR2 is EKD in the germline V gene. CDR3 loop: CARDTVGDTRTDKLIF. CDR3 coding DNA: TGTGCCCGTGACACGGTGGGGGATACGCGCACCGATAAACTCATCTTT.

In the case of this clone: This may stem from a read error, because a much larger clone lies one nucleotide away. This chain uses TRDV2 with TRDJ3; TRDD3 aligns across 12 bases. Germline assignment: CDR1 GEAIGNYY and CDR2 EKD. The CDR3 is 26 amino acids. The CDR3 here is CAYDALPEPMRLGDTSRSWDTRQMFF. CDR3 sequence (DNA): TGTGCCTATGACGCCCTGCCTGAACCTATGCGACTGGGGGATACATCAAGGTCCTGGGACACCCGACAGATGTTTTTC.

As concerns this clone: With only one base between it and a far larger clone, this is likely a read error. The CDR3 nucleotides read TGTGCCTGTGACTCTATACAATCCTGGCCGGGGGATGACACCGATAAACTCATCTTT. Translated, it gives CACDSIQSWPGDDTDKLIF. J is TRDJ1 and V is TRDV2, with TRDD3 matching over 7 bases. The length of the CDR3 is 19 residues. V gave up 3 bases and J gave up 0 bases; unmatched junction bases: 18. Per the germline V gene, CDR1 is GEAIGNYY and CDR2 is EKD.

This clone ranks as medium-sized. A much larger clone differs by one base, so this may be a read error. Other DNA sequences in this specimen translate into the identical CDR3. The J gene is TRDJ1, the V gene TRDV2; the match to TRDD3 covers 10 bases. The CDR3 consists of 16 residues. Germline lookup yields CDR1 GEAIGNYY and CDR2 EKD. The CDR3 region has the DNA TGCGCCTGTGACAACATGGGGGATACCATCACCGATAAACTCATCTTT. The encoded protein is CACDNMGDTITDKLIF.

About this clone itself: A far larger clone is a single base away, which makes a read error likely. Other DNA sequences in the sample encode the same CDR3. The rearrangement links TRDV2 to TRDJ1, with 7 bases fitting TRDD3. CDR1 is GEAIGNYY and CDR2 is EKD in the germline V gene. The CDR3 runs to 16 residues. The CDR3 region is CACDPLGPRGTDKLIF. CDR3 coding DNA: TGTGCCTGTGACCCACTGGGGCCTCGGGGAACCGATAAGCTCATCTTT.

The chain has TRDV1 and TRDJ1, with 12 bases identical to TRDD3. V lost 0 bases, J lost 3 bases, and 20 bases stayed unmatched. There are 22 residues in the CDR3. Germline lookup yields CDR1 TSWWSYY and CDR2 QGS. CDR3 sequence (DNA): TGTGCTCTTGGGGAACTGGCCCAACTTCCGTTAGCTGGGGGATACGCGGCCGATAAACTCATCTTT. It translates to CALGELAQLPLAGGYAADKLIF.

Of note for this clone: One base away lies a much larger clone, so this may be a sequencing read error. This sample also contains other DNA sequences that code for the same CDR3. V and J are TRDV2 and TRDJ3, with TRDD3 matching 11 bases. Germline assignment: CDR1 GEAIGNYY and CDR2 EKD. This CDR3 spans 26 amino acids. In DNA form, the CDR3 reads TGTGCCTGCGACACCGTAGTCAGTGCTGGGGGATACTTCCGTACACCAGGATCCTGGGACACCCGACAGATGTTTTTC. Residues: CACDTVVSAGGYFRTPGSWDTRQMFF.

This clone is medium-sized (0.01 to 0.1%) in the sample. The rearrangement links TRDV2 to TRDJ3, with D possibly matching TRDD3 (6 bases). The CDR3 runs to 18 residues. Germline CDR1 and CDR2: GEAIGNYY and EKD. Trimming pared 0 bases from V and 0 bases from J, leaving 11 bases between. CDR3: CACDTAGENSWDTRQMFF. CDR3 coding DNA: TGTGCCTGTGACACCGCGGGGGAGAACTCCTGGGACACCCGACAGATGTTTTTC.

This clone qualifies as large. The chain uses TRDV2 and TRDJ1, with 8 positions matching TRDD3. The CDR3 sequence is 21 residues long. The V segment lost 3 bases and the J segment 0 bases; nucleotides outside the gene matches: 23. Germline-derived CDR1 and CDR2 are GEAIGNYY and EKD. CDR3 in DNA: TGTGCCTGTGACCCTCTACTGCGTAGTTGGGGATACAACTCGTACACCGATAAACTCATCTTT. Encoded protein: CACDPLLRSWGYNSYTDKLIF.

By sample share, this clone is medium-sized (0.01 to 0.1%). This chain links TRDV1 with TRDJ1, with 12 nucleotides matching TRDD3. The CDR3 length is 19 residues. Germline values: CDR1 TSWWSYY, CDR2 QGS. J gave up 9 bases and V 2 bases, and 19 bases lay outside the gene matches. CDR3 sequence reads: CALGEGRPKATYWGIQLIF. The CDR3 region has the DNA TGTGCTCTTGGGGAAGGGCGTCCTAAGGCCACCTACTGGGGGATACAACTCATCTTT.

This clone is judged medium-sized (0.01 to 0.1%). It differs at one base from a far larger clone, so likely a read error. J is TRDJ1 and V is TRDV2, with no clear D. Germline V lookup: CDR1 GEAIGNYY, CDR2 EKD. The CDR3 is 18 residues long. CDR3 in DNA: TGTGCCTGTGGCACCCTGCTGACACCGAATTCATACACCGATAAACTCATCTTT. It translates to CACGTLLTPNSYTDKLIF.

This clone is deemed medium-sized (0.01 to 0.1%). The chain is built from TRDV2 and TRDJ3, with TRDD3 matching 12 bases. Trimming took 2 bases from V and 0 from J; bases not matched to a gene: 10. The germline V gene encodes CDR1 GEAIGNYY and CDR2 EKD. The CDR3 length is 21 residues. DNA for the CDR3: TGTGCCTGTGACAAACTCCTACTGGGGGATACTCGCTCCTGGGACACCCGACAGATGTTTTTC. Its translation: CACDKLLLGDTRSWDTRQMFF.

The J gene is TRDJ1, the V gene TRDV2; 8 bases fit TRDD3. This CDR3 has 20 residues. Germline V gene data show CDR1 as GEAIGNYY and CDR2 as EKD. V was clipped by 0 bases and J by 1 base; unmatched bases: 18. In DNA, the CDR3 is TGTGCCTGTGACACCGTCGCGGGCTGGGGGACCCCGGGGCGCACCGATAAACTCATCTTT. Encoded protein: CACDTVAGWGTPGRTDKLIF.

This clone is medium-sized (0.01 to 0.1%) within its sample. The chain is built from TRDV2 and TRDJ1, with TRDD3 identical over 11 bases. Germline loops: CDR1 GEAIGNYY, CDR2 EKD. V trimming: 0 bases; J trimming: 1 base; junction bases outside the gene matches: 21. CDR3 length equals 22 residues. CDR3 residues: CACDTVPGGHVAGGYITDKLIF. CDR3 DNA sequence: TGTGCCTGTGACACCGTACCGGGGGGGCACGTTGCTGGGGGATACATCACCGATAAACTCATCTTT.

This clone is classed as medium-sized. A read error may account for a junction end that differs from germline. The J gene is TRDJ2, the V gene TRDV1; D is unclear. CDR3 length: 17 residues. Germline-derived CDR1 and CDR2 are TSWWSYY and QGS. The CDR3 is CALGGNIPKRLAAQLFF. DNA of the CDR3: TGTGCTCTTGGGGGAAACATACCGAAAAGACTTGCGGCACAACTATTCTTT.

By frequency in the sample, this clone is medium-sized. For the CDR3, the DNA is TGTGCCTGTGACACGGTCCCACTGGGGAGCCAGTACACCGATAAACTCATCTTT. Its protein product is CACDTVPLGSQYTDKLIF. The J gene is TRDJ1, the V gene TRDV2, with TRDD3 matching over 7 bases. The ends lost 1 base at V and 0 bases at J; junction bases unmatched: 13. The V gene's germline CDR1 is GEAIGNYY and CDR2 EKD. The CDR3 has 18 amino acids.

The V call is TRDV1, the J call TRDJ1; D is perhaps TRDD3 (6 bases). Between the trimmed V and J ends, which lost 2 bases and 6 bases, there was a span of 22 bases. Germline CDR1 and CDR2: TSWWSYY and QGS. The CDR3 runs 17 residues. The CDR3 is CALGEGPRLGKVNKLIF. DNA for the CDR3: TGTGCTCTTGGGGAAGGCCCTCGACTGGGCAAGGTCAATAAACTCATCTTT.

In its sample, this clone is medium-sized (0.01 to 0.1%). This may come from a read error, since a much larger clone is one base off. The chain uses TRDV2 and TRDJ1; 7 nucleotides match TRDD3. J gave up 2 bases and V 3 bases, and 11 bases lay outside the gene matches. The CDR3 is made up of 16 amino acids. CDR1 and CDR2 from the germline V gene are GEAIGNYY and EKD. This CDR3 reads CACDPLGPRETDKLIF. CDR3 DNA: TGTGCCTGTGACCCACTGGGGCCTCGGGAAACCGATAAACTCATCTTT.

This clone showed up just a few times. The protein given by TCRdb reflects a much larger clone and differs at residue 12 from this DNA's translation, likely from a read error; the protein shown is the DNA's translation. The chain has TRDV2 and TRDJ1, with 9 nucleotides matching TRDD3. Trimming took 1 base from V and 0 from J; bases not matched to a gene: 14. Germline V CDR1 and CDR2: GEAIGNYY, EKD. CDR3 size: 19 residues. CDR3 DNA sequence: TGTGCCTGTGACACAGTAGGAACTGGGGGACCGTCGTACACCGATAAACTCATCTTT. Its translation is CACDTVGTGGPSYTDKLIF.

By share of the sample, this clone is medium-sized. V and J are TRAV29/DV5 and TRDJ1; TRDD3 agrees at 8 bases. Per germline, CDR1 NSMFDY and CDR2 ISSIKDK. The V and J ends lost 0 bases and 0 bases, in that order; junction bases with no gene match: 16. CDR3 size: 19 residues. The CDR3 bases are TGTGCAGCAAGCGCTATATCCCGACTGGGGGTGACCGACACCGATAAACTCATCTTT. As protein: CAASAISRLGVTDTDKLIF. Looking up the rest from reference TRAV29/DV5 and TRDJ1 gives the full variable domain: DQQVKQNSPSLSVQEGRISILNCDYTNSMFDYFLWYKKYPAEGPTFLISISSIKDKNEDGRFTVFLNKSAKHLSLHIVPSQPGDSAVYFCAASAISRLGVTDTDKLIFGKGTRVTVEP.

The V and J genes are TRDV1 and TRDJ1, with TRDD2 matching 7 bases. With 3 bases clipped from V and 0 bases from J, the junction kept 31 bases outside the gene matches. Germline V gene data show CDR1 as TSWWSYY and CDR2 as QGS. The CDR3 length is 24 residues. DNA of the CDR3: TGTGCTCTTGGGGACCCCACCTTCCTCAACTCAAAATCGGGCCCAAGGGCACACACCGATAAACTCATCTTT. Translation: CALGDPTFLNSKSGPRAHTDKLIF.

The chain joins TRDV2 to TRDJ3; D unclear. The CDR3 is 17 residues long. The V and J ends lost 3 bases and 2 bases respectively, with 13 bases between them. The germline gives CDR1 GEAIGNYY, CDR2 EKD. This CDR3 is CACDVTKPTWDTRQMFF. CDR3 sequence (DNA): TGTGCCTGTGACGTAACAAAGCCCACCTGGGACACCCGACAGATGTTTTTC.

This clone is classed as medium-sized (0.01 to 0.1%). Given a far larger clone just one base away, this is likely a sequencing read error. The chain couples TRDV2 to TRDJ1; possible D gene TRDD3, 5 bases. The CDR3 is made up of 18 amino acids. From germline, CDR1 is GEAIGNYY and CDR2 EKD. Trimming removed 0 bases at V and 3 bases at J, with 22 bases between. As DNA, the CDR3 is TGTGCCTGTGACACCCTGCTGACACCGAATTCATACGCCGATAAACTCATCTTT. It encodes CACDTLLTPNSYADKLIF.

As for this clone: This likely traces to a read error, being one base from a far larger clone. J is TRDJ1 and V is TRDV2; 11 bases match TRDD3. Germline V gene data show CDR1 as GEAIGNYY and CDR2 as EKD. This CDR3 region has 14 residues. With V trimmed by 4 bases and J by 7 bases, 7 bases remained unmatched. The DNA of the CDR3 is TGTGCCTGTGATATACTGGGGGATAGCCGTAAACTCATCTTT. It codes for CACDILGDSRKLIF.

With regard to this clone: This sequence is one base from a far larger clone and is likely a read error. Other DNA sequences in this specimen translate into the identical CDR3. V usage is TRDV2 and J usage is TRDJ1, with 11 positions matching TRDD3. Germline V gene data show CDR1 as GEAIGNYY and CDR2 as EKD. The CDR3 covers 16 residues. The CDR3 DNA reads TGCGCCTGTGACACCGTCGGTGGGGGATACGCGGGTAAACTCATCTTT. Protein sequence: CACDTVGGGYAGKLIF.

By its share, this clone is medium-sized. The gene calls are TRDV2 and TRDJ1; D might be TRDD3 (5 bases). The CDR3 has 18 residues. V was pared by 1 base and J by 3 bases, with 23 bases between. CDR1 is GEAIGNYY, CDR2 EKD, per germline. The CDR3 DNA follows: TGTGCCTGTGACACTGTCCATGGGGCTAGCCATCCCTCCGATAAACTCATCTTT. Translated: CACDTVHGASHPSDKLIF.

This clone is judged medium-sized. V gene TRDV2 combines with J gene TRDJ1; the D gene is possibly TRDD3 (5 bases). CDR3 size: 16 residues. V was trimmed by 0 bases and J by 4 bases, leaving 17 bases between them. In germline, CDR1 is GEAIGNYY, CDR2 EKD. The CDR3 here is CACDTVGPPPRDKLIF. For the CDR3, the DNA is TGTGCCTGTGACACCGTGGGGCCCCCTCCGCGCGATAAACTCATCTTT.

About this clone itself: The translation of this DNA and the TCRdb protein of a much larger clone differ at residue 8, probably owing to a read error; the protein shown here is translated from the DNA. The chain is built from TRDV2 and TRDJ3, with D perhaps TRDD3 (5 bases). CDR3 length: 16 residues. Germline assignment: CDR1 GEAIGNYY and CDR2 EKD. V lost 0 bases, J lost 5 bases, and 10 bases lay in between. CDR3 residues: CACDTAGSGDTRQMFF. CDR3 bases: TGTGCCTGTGACACCGCTGGGAGCGGGGACACCCGACAGATGTTTTTC.

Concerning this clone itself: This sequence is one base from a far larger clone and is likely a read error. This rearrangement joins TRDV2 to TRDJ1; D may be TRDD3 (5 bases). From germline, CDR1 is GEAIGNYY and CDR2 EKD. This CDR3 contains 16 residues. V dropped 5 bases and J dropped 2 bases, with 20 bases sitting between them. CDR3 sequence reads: CACGTVGYGRTDKLIF. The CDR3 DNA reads TGTGCCTGTGGCACAGTTGGATATGGGAGGACCGATAAACTCATCTTT.